Listed here is a single TCR beta chain. The data derive from a study of blood T cell repertoires in COVID-19. V was cut by 5 bases and J by 0 bases, with 11 bases left in between. The CDR3 runs to 16 residues. Per the germline V gene, CDR1 is MNHEY and CDR2 is SMNVEV (reference sequence). The table came from immunoSEQ multiplex PCR; TCRdb's copy has only in-frame clones and leaves some out. The sample carries 250,000 to 400,000 clones, 85% to 90% recorded once. This receptor was taken from a woman aged 30 to 39 with COVID-19, enrolled during active disease. The specimen sequenced was peripheral blood. The J gene is TRBJ1-6, the V gene TRBV27; possible D gene TRBD1, 5 bases. CDR3 coding DNA: TGTGCCAGCAGTGGGGACTTAAGCTCCTATAATTCACCCCTCCACTTT. This translates into CASSGDLSSYNSPLHF.